Each of the 10 T cell receptor beta chains below was sequenced from the same sample in a study of a mutant IDH1 vaccine in newly diagnosed glioma. Time point here: week 5, during vaccination. Every vaccination contained 300 ug of the mutant IDH1 20-mer peptide and was paired with topical imiquimod. The method was immunoSEQ multiplex PCR; TCRdb's version includes in-frame clones alone and lacks a portion of them. The data show about 50,000 clones, around 78% seen once. What these receptors recognize is not known. The sequencing used PBMCs, collected from a glioma patient whose treatment included an IDH1 peptide vaccine. The receptors shown here come from a man over 45 with glioma.

This clone has only one observation. V gene TRBV7-3 combines with J gene TRBJ2-3; the D gene is possibly TRBD1 (6 bases). CDR1 and CDR2 from the germline V gene are SGHTA and FQGTGA. The length of the CDR3 is 15 residues. V dropped 5 bases and J dropped 4 bases, with 16 bases sitting between them. CDR3 residues: CASSQGTGRSDTQYF. The CDR3 DNA follows: TGTGCCAGCAGCCAGGGGACGGGAAGATCAGATACGCAGTATTTT.

V is TRBV30 and J is TRBJ2-3; no clear D. Germline CDR1 reads GTSNPN; CDR2 reads SVGIG (reference sequence). The CDR3 spans 13 residues. Trimming removed 4 bases at V and 1 base at J, with 9 bases between. For the CDR3, the DNA is TGTGCCTGGAACCCTCTCGGCACAGATACGCAGTATTTT. Translating it yields CAWNPLGTDTQYF.

This sequence joins TRBV7-3 and TRBJ2-5; the match to TRBD1 covers 8 bases. Per the germline V gene, CDR1 is SGHTA and CDR2 is FQGTGA. V trimming: 5 bases; J trimming: 1 base; junction bases outside the gene matches: 9. The CDR3 is 16 amino acids. This chain's CDR3 is CASSQGTGVTQETQYF. CDR3 DNA: TGTGCCAGCAGCCAGGGGACAGGTGTTACCCAAGAGACCCAGTACTTC.

This chain links TRBV15 with TRBJ2-5, with 10 nucleotides matching TRBD2. This CDR3 region has 15 residues. Trimming cost V 1 base and J 7 bases; bases outside gene matches: 6. Germline loops: CDR1 LNHNV, CDR2 YYDKDF (reference sequence). CDR3 DNA sequence: TGTGCCACCAGCAGAGCTAGCGGGGGTTACGGGACCCAGTACTTC. This gives the protein CATSRASGGYGTQYF.

Comment on this clone: The junction does not match germline at one end; this may be a read error. The genes are TRBV7-7 and TRBJ2-2, with D possibly being TRBD2 (5 bases). The CDR3 sequence is 13 residues long. Germline CDR1 reads SSHAT; CDR2 reads FNYEAQ (reference sequence). The CDR3 DNA is TGTGCTAGCAGCTCGGACGGGGTCGGGGAGCTGTTTTTT. It specifies CASSSDGVGELFF.

The rearrangement uses TRBV13 and TRBJ2-1; TRBD2 agrees at 9 bases. The CDR3 runs 15 residues. Germline CDR1 and CDR2: PRHDT and FYEKMQ (reference sequence). With 3 bases clipped from V and 9 bases from J, the junction kept 9 bases outside the gene matches. CDR3 loop: CASSLEGQRGAEQFF. The CDR3 DNA sequence: TGTGCCAGCAGCTTGGAGGGCCAGCGGGGGGCTGAGCAGTTCTTC. The entire variable domain, with the rest obtained from reference TRBV13 and TRBJ2-1, is as follows: AAGVIQSPRHLIKEKRETATLKCYPIPRHDTVYWYQQGPGQDPQFLISFYEKMQSDKGSIPDRFSAQQFSDYHSELNMSSLELGDSALYFCASSLEGQRGAEQFFGPGTRLTVL.

The rearrangement uses TRBV7-6 and TRBJ1-4; a weak D match, TRBD1 (5 bases). Germline CDR1 is SGHVS and CDR2 is FNYEAQ. Deletions cut 5 bases from V and 4 bases from J, with 11 bases between. CDR3 length: 14 residues. CDR3 in amino acids: CASSKGRNNEKLFF. The CDR3 bases are TGTGCCAGCAGCAAGGGACGGAATAATGAAAAACTGTTTTTT.

This sequence joins TRBV7-2 and TRBJ2-3; D is ambiguous. The CDR3 is 14 residues long. The V and J ends lost 0 bases and 0 bases respectively, with 4 bases between them. Germline V lookup: CDR1 SGHTA, CDR2 FQGNSA. The CDR3 region has the DNA TGTGCCAGCAGCTTAGCATCCAGCACAGATACGCAGTATTTT. Its translation: CASSLASSTDTQYF.

This clone was seen a single time. The gene calls are TRBV9 and TRBJ2-1; TRBD2 matches at 8 bases. Germline assignment: CDR1 SGDLS and CDR2 YYNGEE. The CDR3 length is 15 residues. V lost 4 bases, J lost 1 base, and 4 bases stayed unmatched. CDR3 sequence: CASSSLAESYNEQFF. DNA of the CDR3: TGTGCCAGCAGCTCACTAGCGGAATCCTACAATGAGCAGTTCTTC.

On this clone: One junction end disagrees with the germline gene, perhaps due to a read error. The chain is built from TRBV13 and TRBJ1-1, with TRBD1 identical over 11 bases. The germline gives CDR1 PRHDT, CDR2 FYEKMQ (reference sequence). The length of the CDR3 is 15 residues. Here the CDR3 DNA reads TGTGCCAGCAGCCTAGGGGGGGACAGGGGGACTGAAGCTTTCTTT. This translates into CASSLGGDRGTEAFF.